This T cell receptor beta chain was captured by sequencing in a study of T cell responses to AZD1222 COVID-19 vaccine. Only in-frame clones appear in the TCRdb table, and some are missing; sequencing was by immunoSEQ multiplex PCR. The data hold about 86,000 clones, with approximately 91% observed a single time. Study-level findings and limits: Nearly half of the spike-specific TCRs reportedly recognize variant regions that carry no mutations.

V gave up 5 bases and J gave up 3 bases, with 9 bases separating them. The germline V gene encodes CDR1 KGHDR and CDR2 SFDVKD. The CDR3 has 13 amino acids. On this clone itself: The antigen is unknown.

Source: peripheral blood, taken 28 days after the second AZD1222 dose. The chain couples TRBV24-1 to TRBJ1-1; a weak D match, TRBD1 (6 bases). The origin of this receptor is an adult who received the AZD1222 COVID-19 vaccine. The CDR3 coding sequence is TGTGCCACCAGTGCAGGGGCTTACACTGAAGCTTTCTTT. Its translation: CATSAGAYTEAFF.